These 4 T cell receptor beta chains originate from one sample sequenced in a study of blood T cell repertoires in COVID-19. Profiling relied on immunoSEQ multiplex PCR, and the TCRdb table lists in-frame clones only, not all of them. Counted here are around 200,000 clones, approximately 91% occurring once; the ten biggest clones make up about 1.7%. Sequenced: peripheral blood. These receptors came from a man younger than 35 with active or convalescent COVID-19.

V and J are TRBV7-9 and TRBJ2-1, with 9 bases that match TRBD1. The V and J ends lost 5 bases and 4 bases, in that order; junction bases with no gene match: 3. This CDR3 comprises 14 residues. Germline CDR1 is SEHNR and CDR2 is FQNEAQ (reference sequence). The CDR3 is CASSAGQGYNEQFF. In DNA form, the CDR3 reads TGTGCCAGCAGCGCGGGACAGGGATACAATGAGCAGTTCTTC. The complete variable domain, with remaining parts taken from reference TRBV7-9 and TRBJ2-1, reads DTGVSQNPRHKITKRGQNVTFRCDPISEHNRLYWYRQTLGQGPEFLTYFQNEAQLEKSRLLSDRFSAERPKGSFSTLEIQRTEQGDSAMYLCASSAGQGYNEQFFGPGTRLTVL.

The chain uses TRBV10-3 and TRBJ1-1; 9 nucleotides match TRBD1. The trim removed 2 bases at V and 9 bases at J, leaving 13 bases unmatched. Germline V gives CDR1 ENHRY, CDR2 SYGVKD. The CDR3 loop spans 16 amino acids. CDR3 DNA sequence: TGTGCCATCAGTGAGGATACAGGGGGCACCCTTGGAAAAGCTTTCTTT. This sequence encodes CAISEDTGGTLGKAFF.

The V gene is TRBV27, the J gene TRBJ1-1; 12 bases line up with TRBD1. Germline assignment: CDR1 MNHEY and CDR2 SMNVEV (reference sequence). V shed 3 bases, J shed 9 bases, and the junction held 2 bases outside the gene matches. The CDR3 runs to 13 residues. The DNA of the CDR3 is TGTGCCAGCAGTTTTCGGGACAGGGGGCAAGCTTTCTTT. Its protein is CASSFRDRGQAFF.

The CDR3 DNA follows: TGTGCCAGCAGCTTAGACAGGGGGCCTGAGACTGAAGCTTTCTTT. The encoded protein is CASSLDRGPETEAFF. The chain joins TRBV7-9 to TRBJ1-1, with 9 bases matching TRBD1. V was clipped by 1 base and J by 5 bases; unmatched bases: 5. The germline V gene has CDR1 SEHNR and CDR2 FQNEAQ (reference sequence). The CDR3 consists of 15 residues.